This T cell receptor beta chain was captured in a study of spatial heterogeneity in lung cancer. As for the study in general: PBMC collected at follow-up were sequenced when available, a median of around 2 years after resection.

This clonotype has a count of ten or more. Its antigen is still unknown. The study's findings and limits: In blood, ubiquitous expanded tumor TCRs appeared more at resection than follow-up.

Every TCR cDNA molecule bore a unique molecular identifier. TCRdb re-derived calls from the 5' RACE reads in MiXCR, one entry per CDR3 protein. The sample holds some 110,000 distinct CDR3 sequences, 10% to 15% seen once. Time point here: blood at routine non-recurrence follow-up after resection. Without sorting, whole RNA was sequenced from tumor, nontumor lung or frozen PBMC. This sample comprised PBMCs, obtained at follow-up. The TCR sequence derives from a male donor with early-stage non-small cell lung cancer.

The CDR3 DNA reads as TGCAGCGTTTCCAGGGCAGGGGAAGAGTTCTTC. Residues: CSVSRAGEEFF. The V and J genes are TRBV29-1 and TRBJ2-1, with a possible D match to TRBD1 (6 bases). Germline CDR1 SQVTM, CDR2 ANQGSEA. The germline V and J ends were trimmed by 5 bases and 14 bases, with 16 bases remaining between them. There are 11 residues in the CDR3.